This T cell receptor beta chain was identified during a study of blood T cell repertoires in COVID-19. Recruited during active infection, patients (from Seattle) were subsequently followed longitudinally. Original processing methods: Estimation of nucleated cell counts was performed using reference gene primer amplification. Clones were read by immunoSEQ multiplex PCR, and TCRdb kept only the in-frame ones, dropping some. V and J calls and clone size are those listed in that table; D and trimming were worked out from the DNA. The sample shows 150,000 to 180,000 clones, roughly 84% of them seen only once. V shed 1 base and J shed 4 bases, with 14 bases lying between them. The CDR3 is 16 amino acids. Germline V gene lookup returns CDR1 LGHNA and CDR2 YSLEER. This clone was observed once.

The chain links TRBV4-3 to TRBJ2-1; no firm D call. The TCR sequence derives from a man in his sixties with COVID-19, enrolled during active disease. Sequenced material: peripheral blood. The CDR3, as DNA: TGCGCCAGCAGCCAAGTTTACGCAGGTGCGTACAATGAGCAGTTCTTC. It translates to CASSQVYAGAYNEQFF.